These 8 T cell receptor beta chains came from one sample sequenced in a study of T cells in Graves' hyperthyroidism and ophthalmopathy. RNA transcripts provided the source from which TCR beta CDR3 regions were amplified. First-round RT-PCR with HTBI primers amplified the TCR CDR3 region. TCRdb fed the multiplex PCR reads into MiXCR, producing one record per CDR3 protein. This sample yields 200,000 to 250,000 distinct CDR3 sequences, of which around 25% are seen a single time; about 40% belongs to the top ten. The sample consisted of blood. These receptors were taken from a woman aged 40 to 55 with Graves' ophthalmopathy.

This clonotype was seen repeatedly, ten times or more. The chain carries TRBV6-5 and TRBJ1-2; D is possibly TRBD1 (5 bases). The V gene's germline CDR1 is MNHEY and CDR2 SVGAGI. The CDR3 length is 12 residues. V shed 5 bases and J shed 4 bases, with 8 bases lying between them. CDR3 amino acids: CASSRGIYGYTF. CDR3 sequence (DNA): TGTGCCAGCAGTCGGGGGATCTATGGCTACACCTTC.

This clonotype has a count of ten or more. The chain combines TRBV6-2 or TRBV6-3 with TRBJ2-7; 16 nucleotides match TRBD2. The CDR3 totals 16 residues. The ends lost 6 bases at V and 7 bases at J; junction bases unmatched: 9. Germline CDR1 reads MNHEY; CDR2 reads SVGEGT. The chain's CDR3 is CASSSGLAGGPEEQYF. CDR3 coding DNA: TGTGCCAGCAGCTCGGGACTAGCGGGAGGGCCTGAGGAGCAGTACTTC.

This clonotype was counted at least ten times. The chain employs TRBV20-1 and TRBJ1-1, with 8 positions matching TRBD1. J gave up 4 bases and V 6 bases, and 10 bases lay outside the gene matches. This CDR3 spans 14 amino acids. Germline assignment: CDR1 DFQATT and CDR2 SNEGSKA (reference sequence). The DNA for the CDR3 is TGCAGTGCCCAGACAGGGGACGCGGGCACTGAAGCTTTCTTT. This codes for CSAQTGDAGTEAFF.

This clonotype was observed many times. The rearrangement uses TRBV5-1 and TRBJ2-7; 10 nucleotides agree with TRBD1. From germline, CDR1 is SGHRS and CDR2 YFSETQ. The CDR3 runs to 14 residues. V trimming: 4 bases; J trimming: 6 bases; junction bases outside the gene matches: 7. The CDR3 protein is CASSISGTGAEQYF. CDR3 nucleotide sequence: TGCGCCAGCAGCATCTCCGGGACAGGGGCCGAGCAGTACTTC.

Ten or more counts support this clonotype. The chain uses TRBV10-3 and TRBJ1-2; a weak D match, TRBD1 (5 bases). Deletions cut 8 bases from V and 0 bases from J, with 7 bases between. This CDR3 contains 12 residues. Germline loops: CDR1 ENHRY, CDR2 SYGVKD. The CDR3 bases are TGTGCCATCGGGGCTTCTAACTATGGCTACACCTTC. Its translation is CAIGASNYGYTF.

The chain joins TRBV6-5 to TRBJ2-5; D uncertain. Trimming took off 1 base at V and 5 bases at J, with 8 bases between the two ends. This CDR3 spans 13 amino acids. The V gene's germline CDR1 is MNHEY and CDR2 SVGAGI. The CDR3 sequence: CASSYLVRETQYF. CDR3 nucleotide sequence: TGTGCCAGCAGTTACTTGGTCCGCGAGACCCAGTACTTC.

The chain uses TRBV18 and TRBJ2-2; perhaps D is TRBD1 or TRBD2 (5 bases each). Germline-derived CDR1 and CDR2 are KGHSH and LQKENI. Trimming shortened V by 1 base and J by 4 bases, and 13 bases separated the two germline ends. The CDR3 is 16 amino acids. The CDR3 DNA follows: TGTGCCAGCTCACCACGGCCCGGGGACCTCACCGGGGAGCTGTTTTTT. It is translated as CASSPRPGDLTGELFF.

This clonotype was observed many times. The CDR3 coding sequence is TGTGCCTGGAGTGCCCCCGGGACAGTGAACACTGAAGCTTTCTTT. Protein sequence: CAWSAPGTVNTEAFF. The chain couples TRBV30 to TRBJ1-1, with 7 bases identical to TRBD1. The germline CDR1 and CDR2 sequences are GTSNPN and SVGIG (reference sequence). The CDR3 contains 15 residues. Trimming removed 1 base from V and 0 bases from J; junction bases left unmatched: 5.